The subject of this entry is one T cell receptor (beta chain). CDR1 SGHKS and CDR2 YYEKEE come from the germline V gene (reference sequence). There are 14 residues in the CDR3. V trimming: 4 bases; J trimming: 5 bases; junction bases outside the gene matches: 4. The data were taken from a study of blood T cell repertoires in COVID-19. Whole-study context: There were acute and convalescent COVID-19 samples, and they came from the United States, Italy and Spain. PBMCs, B-cell-depleted T cells, or T cells were the source of the cDNA or gDNA that made up the material.

In the source study's methods: The assay estimated nucleated cells by amplifying reference gene primers. Measured with immunoSEQ multiplex PCR; TCRdb has only the in-frame clones, and not every one. The V and J calls and clone size were taken over from that table, and D and trimming were inferred from the DNA. Of about 490,000 clones in the sample, around 85% were seen once. The sample consisted of peripheral blood. The receptor's source is a human donor in a cohort sampled during active COVID-19. The chain is built from TRBV5-5 and TRBJ1-5, with 9 bases lining up with TRBD1. For the CDR3, the DNA is TGTGCCAGCAGCCCACAGGGGGCATATCAGCCCCAGCATTTT. As protein: CASSPQGAYQPQHF.